These 17 T cell receptor beta chains were sequenced from one sample in a study of identical twins. TCRdb ran MiXCR on the 5' RACE reads and lists one entry per CDR3 protein. Here the sample spans approximately 680,000 distinct CDR3 sequences, just over 7% being singletons. The same sample was also studied in work on yellow fever vaccine responses in identical twins.

Source material: PBMCs. These TCRs come from a woman aged 18-29 years in good health.

At least ten counts were recorded for this clonotype. This chain connects TRBV9 to TRBJ2-2, with D perhaps matching TRBD1 (5 bases). V was trimmed by 1 base and J by 1 base, leaving 5 bases between them. CDR1 and CDR2 (germline): SGDLS, YYNGEE. This CDR3 has 14 amino acids. The CDR3 region has the DNA TGTGCCAGCAGCGTACAGGGGAACACCGGGGAGCTGTTTTTT. This translates into CASSVQGNTGELFF.

This clonotype was recorded many times. This chain joins TRBV11-2 and TRBJ2-1; D is perhaps TRBD2 (5 bases). The CDR3 runs to 14 residues. Trimming took off 5 bases at V and 6 bases at J, with 14 bases between the two ends. CDR1 is SGHAT, CDR2 FQNNGV, per germline. The CDR3 nucleotides are TGTGCCAGCAGCGAATTACTTGGAGGCAATGAGCAGTTCTTC. This codes for CASSELLGGNEQFF.

This clonotype was counted many times. J is TRBJ2-3 and V is TRBV27; the match to TRBD2 covers 12 bases. V dropped 0 bases and J dropped 2; count of bases not matched to a gene: 3. Per the germline V gene, CDR1 is MNHEY and CDR2 is SMNVEV (reference sequence). The CDR3 consists of 17 residues. CDR3 loop: CASSLSASGRATDTQYF. In DNA form, the CDR3 reads TGTGCCAGCAGTTTATCGGCTAGCGGGAGGGCCACAGATACGCAGTATTTT.

The chain has TRBV12-3 or TRBV12-4 and TRBJ2-5, with D perhaps matching TRBD2 (6 bases). Trimming took 2 bases from V and 4 from J, leaving 14 bases between them. This CDR3 has 15 amino acids. The CDR3 protein is CASSLFGGKGETQYF. The CDR3 nucleotides read TGTGCCAGCAGTTTATTTGGGGGGAAGGGAGAGACCCAGTACTTC.

The V gene is TRBV5-1, the J gene TRBJ2-3, with D possibly being TRBD1 or TRBD2 (5 bases each). Germline V lookup: CDR1 SGHRS, CDR2 YFSETQ. The CDR3 has 14 amino acids. V was shortened by 0 bases and J by 5 bases, with 10 bases between the two germline ends. Here the CDR3 reads CASSLDLGVDTQYF. For the CDR3, the DNA is TGCGCCAGCAGCTTGGATCTGGGGGTAGATACGCAGTATTTT.

This clonotype was seen repeatedly, ten times or more. The genes are TRBV5-1 and TRBJ2-2; D is possibly TRBD2 (6 bases). V was shortened by 5 bases and J by 5 bases, with 13 bases between the two germline ends. This CDR3 spans 14 amino acids. The V gene's germline CDR1 is SGHRS and CDR2 YFSETQ. The CDR3 DNA reads as TGCGCCAGCAGGGAGACGGGAGAAACCGGGGAGCTGTTTTTT. Amino acids: CASRETGETGELFF.

This clonotype showed up many times. V is TRBV9 and J is TRBJ2-1; D possibly matches TRBD1 or TRBD2 (5 bases each). The CDR3 is 15 residues long. Germline CDR1 is SGDLS and CDR2 is YYNGEE. The V gene lost 4 bases and the J gene lost 1 base, with 12 bases spanning the gap. CDR3 DNA sequence: TGTGCCAGCAGCACGGGACGTGAATCCTACAATGAGCAGTTCTTC. Protein product: CASSTGRESYNEQFF. Full variable domain (rest looked up from reference TRBV9 and TRBJ2-1): DSGVTQTPKHLITATGQRVTLRCSPRSGDLSVYWYQQSLDQGLQFLIQYYNGEERAKGNILERFSAQQFPDLHSELNLSSLELGDSALYFCASSTGRESYNEQFFGPGTRLTVL.

This clonotype came up a few times. The rearrangement uses TRBV4-1 and TRBJ1-5, with D maybe TRBD1 (5 bases). The CDR3 runs to 15 residues. Trimming left V 1 base short and J 5 bases short, with 12 bases between. Germline values: CDR1 MGHRA, CDR2 YSYEKL. The CDR3 loop is CASSQGLQGHQPQHF. As DNA, the CDR3 is TGCGCCAGCAGCCAAGGGTTGCAGGGCCATCAGCCCCAGCATTTT.

This clonotype was detected a few times. The rearrangement uses TRBV12-3 or TRBV12-4 and TRBJ1-1; no definite D call. The CDR3 has 10 amino acids. With 4 bases removed from V and 11 bases from J, the gap between germline ends came to 8 bases. CDR3: CASSSGRAFF. CDR3 coding DNA: TGTGCCAGCAGTTCCGGACGGGCTTTCTTT.

This clonotype occurred many times. The chain uses TRBV6-5 and TRBJ2-1, with D hard to call. CDR1 is MNHEY, CDR2 SVGAGI, per germline. This CDR3 region has 15 residues. Trimming took off 0 bases at V and 0 bases at J, with 6 bases between the two ends. This CDR3 is CASSYSVSSYNEQFF. CDR3 DNA sequence: TGTGCCAGCAGTTACTCAGTGAGCTCCTACAATGAGCAGTTCTTC.

The rearrangement uses TRBV18 and TRBJ2-1; TRBD1 agrees at 7 bases. J lost 5 bases, V lost 1 base, and 2 bases had no gene match. CDR3 length: 14 residues. CDR1 is KGHSH and CDR2 is LQKENI in the germline V gene. Written as DNA, the CDR3 is TGTGCCAGCTCACCACGGGACAGCGACAATGAGCAGTTCTTC. Its protein is CASSPRDSDNEQFF.

V and J are TRBV20-1 and TRBJ1-6; TRBD1 is a possible D gene (6 bases). Looked up from germline, CDR1 is DFQATT and CDR2 is SNEGSKA (reference sequence). V was pared by 5 bases and J by 4 bases, with 15 bases between. The CDR3 is made up of 15 amino acids. CDR3 protein: CSAPPKQGYNSPLHF. DNA of the CDR3: TGCAGTGCTCCCCCGAAACAGGGTTATAATTCACCCCTCCACTTT.

This clonotype was counted at least ten times. The chain is built from TRBV3-1 and TRBJ2-2, with D unresolved. The V gene lost 2 bases and the J gene lost 6 bases, with 7 bases spanning the gap. Germline CDR1 and CDR2: LGHDT and YNNKEL (reference sequence). The CDR3 has 13 amino acids. The CDR3 nucleotides are TGTGCCAGCAGCCAAAGTCTCTCCGGGGAGCTGTTTTTT. Amino acids: CASSQSLSGELFF.

The CDR3 DNA reads as TGTGCCACCAGTGACCCAAGCGCACAGATACTTGAGCAGTTCTTC. Translation gives CATSDPSAQILEQFF. The chain carries TRBV24-1 and TRBJ2-1, with unresolved D. The CDR3 is made up of 15 amino acids. Germline assignment: CDR1 KGHDR and CDR2 SFDVKD. Trimming pared 4 bases from V and 9 bases from J, leaving 18 bases between.

This clonotype came up many times. The chain links TRBV29-1 to TRBJ2-5, with D maybe TRBD1 (6 bases). CDR3 length: 11 amino acids. CDR1 is SQVTM, CDR2 ANQGSEA, per germline. V was trimmed by 6 bases and J by 5 bases, leaving 10 bases between them. This CDR3 is CSVDRWETQYF. Here the CDR3 DNA reads TGCAGCGTAGACAGGTGGGAGACCCAGTACTTC.

This clonotype was seen repeatedly, ten times or more. The chain carries TRBV29-1 and TRBJ2-2; D possibly corresponds to TRBD1 (5 bases). Trimming shortened V by 6 bases and J by 4 bases, and 15 bases separated the two germline ends. CDR3 length: 14 residues. Germline V lookup: CDR1 SQVTM, CDR2 ANQGSEA. As DNA, the CDR3 is TGCAGCGTCGGAGTCCAGGGCAGCACCGGGGAGCTGTTTTTT. Its translation is CSVGVQGSTGELFF.

The chain employs TRBV11-2 and TRBJ2-2; D not resolved. The germline V gene has CDR1 SGHAT and CDR2 FQNNGV. Trimming left V 4 bases short and J 6 bases short, with 6 bases between. The CDR3 runs 12 residues. The CDR3 sequence: CASSWSPGELFF. DNA for the CDR3: TGTGCCAGCAGCTGGAGTCCCGGGGAGCTGTTTTTT.